This T cell receptor (beta chain) was documented in a study of T cell repertoires in cytomegalovirus infection. Remarks on this clonotype: Its antigen remains unidentified.

The CDR3 totals 14 residues. Per germline, CDR1 GTSNPN and CDR2 SVGIG (reference sequence). The ends were cut back, 4 bases at V and 3 bases at J, with 16 bases in the middle. TCRdb reprocessed the reads with MiXCR, giving one entry per CDR3 protein. The sample carries about 69,000 distinct CDR3 sequences, around 30% recorded once. This chain uses TRBV30 with TRBJ2-7; no clear D gene. Sequenced material: CD8+ T cells from cultured PBMCs, taken from culture after CMV antigen stimulation. The sequence was collected from a human donor in good health (CMV status not recorded). Some clones in this sample may be carry-over from other donors' samples. The CDR3 DNA follows: TGTGCCTGGAAGTGGGCGAACATCGACTACGAGCAGTACTTC. This codes for CAWKWANIDYEQYF.